Described below is a single T cell receptor beta chain sequence and its context. Its specificity is unknown. TCRdb called the reads again in MiXCR, with one record for every CDR3 protein. This sample has roughly 990,000 distinct CDR3 sequences, with around a third found just once. These data belong to a study of T cell repertoires in cytomegalovirus infection. Study-level information: CMV epitopes, recently identified HLA-C-restricted and well-studied HLA-B-restricted, were used.

This CDR3 has 11 amino acids. V was shortened by 3 bases and J by 5 bases, with 3 bases between the two germline ends. Germline values: CDR1 SNHLY, CDR2 FYNNEI. General study findings and limits: Dominant in the ex vivo response were TCR beta clonotypes restricted by HLA-C and specific for CMV.

This TCR came from a human donor in good health (CMV status not recorded). Some clones in this sample may be carry-over from other donors' samples. The rearrangement links TRBV2 to TRBJ2-3; unclear D gene. Sequencing was performed on cultured CD8+ T cells from PBMCs, taken from culture after CMV antigen stimulation. DNA for the CDR3: TGTGCCAGCAGTGATGAAGATACGCAGTATTTT. As protein: CASSDEDTQYF. The whole variable domain, remainder taken from reference TRBV2 and TRBJ2-3, is EPEVTQTPSHQVTQMGQEVILRCVPISNHLYFYWYRQILGQKVEFLVSFYNNEISEKSEIFDDQFSVERPDGSNFTLKIRSTKLEDSAMYFCASSDEDTQYFGPGTRLTVL.